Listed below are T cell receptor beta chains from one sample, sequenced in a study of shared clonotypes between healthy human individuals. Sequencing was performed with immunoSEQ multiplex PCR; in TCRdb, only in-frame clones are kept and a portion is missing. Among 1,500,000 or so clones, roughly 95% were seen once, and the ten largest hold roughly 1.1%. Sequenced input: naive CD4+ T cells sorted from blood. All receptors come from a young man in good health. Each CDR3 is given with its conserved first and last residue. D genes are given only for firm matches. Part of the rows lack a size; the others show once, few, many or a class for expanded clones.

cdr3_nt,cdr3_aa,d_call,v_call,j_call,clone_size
TGTGCCAGCAGCGTAGGAGGAGCGTCGGGGAAGGTTGAGCAGTTCTTC,CASSVGGASGKVEQFF,NA,TRBV9,TRBJ2-1,NA
TGCGCCAGCAGTGGGTCGGACTCGAGATGGGACGAGCAGTACTTC,CASSGSDSRWDEQYF,NA,TRBV10-2,TRBJ2-7,once
TGTGCCAGCAGTTACGGAGGCGAGCAGTACTTC,CASSYGGEQYF,NA,TRBV6-6,TRBJ2-7,once
TGTGCCAGCAGCCGGGGACAGGAGCAAGAGACCCAGTACTTC,CASSRGQEQETQYF,TRBD1,TRBV5-4,TRBJ2-5,once
TGTGCCAGCTCGGCGCAGAGCGGGCCCCCTTCATCCTACGAGCAGTACTTC,CASSAQSGPPSSYEQYF,NA,TRBV18,TRBJ2-7,NA
TGTGCCAGCAGCTCGATTTCCGGCAGGGCCTACGAGCAGTACTTC,CASSSISGRAYEQYF,NA,TRBV11-2,TRBJ2-7,NA
TGCGCCAGCAGCGGAGACAGGATTGGCTATGGCTACACCTTC,CASSGDRIGYGYTF,NA,TRBV5-1,TRBJ1-2,NA
TGTGCCAGCAGCTTGGGACGGAGCCAAGAGACCCAGTACTTC,CASSLGRSQETQYF,NA,TRBV5-6,TRBJ2-5,once
TGCGCCAGCAGCCCCAGTCCCAGGCCGGGACAGGTTGAAAAACTGTTTTTT,CASSPSPRPGQVEKLFF,TRBD1,TRBV5-1,TRBJ1-4,NA
TGTGCCAGCAGCTCCGGCGGGACAGGGACTAATCAGCCCCAGCATTTT,CASSSGGTGTNQPQHF,TRBD1,TRBV5-4,TRBJ1-5,NA
TGTGCCAGCAGCACCCACGGACAGGGGGCCGCTGAAGCTTTCTTT,CASSTHGQGAAEAFF,TRBD1,TRBV7-2,TRBJ1-1,NA
TGTGCCAGCAGCTTAGTTCCAGCGGTCACAGATACGCAGTATTTT,CASSLVPAVTDTQYF,NA,TRBV11-2,TRBJ2-3,NA
TGTGCCAGCCGGACGGCTTTGGGCTCCTACGAGCAGTACTTC,CASRTALGSYEQYF,NA,TRBV28,TRBJ2-7,NA
TGTGCCAGCAGCTTAGTCGGGGCCCCTACCTACGAGCAGTACTTC,CASSLVGAPTYEQYF,NA,TRBV7-2,TRBJ2-7,NA
TGTGCCAGCACTCCGGCTGGATCTGAGGGTGAGCAGTACTTC,CASTPAGSEGEQYF,NA,TRBV28,TRBJ2-7,NA
TGTGCCAGCAGGCATAGCGGGGGAGACTACAATGAGCAGTTCTTC,CASRHSGGDYNEQFF,TRBD2,TRBV6-1,TRBJ2-1,NA
TGTGCCAGCAGTGAAGGTGGTTTCCGGTTATATAGCAATCAGCCCCAGCATTTT,CASSEGGFRLYSNQPQHF,NA,TRBV6-1,TRBJ1-5,NA
TGTGCCAGCAGCCCCCGACAGGACCCTACAGATACGCAGTATTTT,CASSPRQDPTDTQYF,NA,TRBV9,TRBJ2-3,NA
TGTGCCAGCAGTTACGGGCCTGGGGTACGAGAGACCCAGTACTTC,CASSYGPGVRETQYF,NA,TRBV6-6,TRBJ2-5,NA
TGTGCCAGCAGCTTGGGACAGAGCACCGGGGAGCTGTTTTTT,CASSLGQSTGELFF,TRBD1,TRBV7-8,TRBJ2-2,NA
TGTGCCAGCTCACCACCGTCACTAGCCAATGAGCAGTTCTTC,CASSPPSLANEQFF,NA,TRBV18,TRBJ2-1,NA
TGCAGCGTTGAAGCCCACGGGACAGACTATGGCTACACCTTC,CSVEAHGTDYGYTF,TRBD1,TRBV29-1,TRBJ1-2,NA
TGTGCCAGCAGCTCGAGGGGCACAGATACGCAGTATTTT,CASSSRGTDTQYF,NA,TRBV7-9,TRBJ2-3,NA
TGCGCCAGCAGCCAAGGGGGCCGGCTGTCGAAGACCCAGTACTTC,CASSQGGRLSKTQYF,NA,TRBV4-1,TRBJ2-5,NA
TGTGCCAGCAGTCTCACAGGGCTGGACATTCAGTACTTC,CASSLTGLDIQYF,NA,TRBV7-3,TRBJ2-4,NA
TGTGCCAGCAGCCCTCTGGGGACAGGGAATAACTATGGCTACACCTTC,CASSPLGTGNNYGYTF,TRBD1,TRBV7-2,TRBJ1-2,few
TGTGCCAGCGCCAGAGAGACAGTTAGAGGAAACATTCAGTACTTC,CASARETVRGNIQYF,NA,TRBV21-1,TRBJ2-4,NA
TGTGCCAGTAGTTCCCGGACAGGCTATAATCAGCCCCAGCATTTT,CASSSRTGYNQPQHF,TRBD1,TRBV19,TRBJ1-5,once
TGTGCCAGCATGGGGGGTTATTCGCAGCCCCAGCATTTT,CASMGGYSQPQHF,NA,TRBV6-1,TRBJ1-5,few
TGTGCCAGCAGAGCCGGGACTAGCGGGACCCAGGAGCAGTACTTC,CASRAGTSGTQEQYF,TRBD2,TRBV2,TRBJ2-7,NA
TGTGCCAGCTCAAAGTTGGCGGGATCCTACAATGAGCAGTTCTTC,CASSKLAGSYNEQFF,NA,TRBV2,TRBJ2-1,NA
TGTGCCAGCTCACCCTCGACAGGGGACTACGAGCAGTACTTC,CASSPSTGDYEQYF,TRBD1,TRBV18,TRBJ2-7,once
TGCGCCAGCAGCTTGCGGCCGCGAGACTACGAGCAGTACTTC,CASSLRPRDYEQYF,NA,TRBV5-1,TRBJ2-7,NA
TGTGCCAGCTCACCCAAGGTTGGAAAGGGTCAGAACACTGAAGCTTTCTTT,CASSPKVGKGQNTEAFF,NA,TRBV18,TRBJ1-1,once
TGCGCCAGCAGCTTAACGGGAAGAGGGCACTACGAGCAGTACTTC,CASSLTGRGHYEQYF,NA,TRBV5-1,TRBJ2-7,NA
TGTGCCAGCAGCTTGCCGGGATATAGCAATCAGCCCCAGCATTTT,CASSLPGYSNQPQHF,NA,TRBV5-6,TRBJ1-5,NA
TGCGCCAGCAGCCTAGGACTAGCCCCAGATACGCAGTATTTT,CASSLGLAPDTQYF,TRBD2,TRBV5-1,TRBJ2-3,NA
TGTGCCAGCTCATTGCTTGTCACCGGGGAGCTGTTTTTT,CASSLLVTGELFF,NA,TRBV18,TRBJ2-2,NA
TGTGCCAGCAGCTCGAGACGTCTAGCGGGAGGGGACACCGGGGAGCTGTTTTTT,CASSSRRLAGGDTGELFF,TRBD2,TRBV7-3,TRBJ2-2,once
TGTGCCAGCAGCGTCGGACAGACAGATACGCAGTATTTT,CASSVGQTDTQYF,NA,TRBV9,TRBJ2-3,NA
TGTGCCAGTAGGACCCCCTCCTCGAGTGGCTACACCTTC,CASRTPSSSGYTF,NA,TRBV19,TRBJ1-2,NA
TGCGCCAGCAGCCCAACTAGCGGGAGAACAGATACGCAGTATTTT,CASSPTSGRTDTQYF,TRBD2,TRBV5-1,TRBJ2-3,once
TGTGCCAGCAGCGACTTGTACACAGATACGCAGTATTTT,CASSDLYTDTQYF,NA,TRBV7-6,TRBJ2-3,NA
TGTGCCAGCAGAATAGGGACTAGCGGGAGGTTCGGATTCGGAGAGACCCAGTACTTC,CASRIGTSGRFGFGETQYF,TRBD2,TRBV5-6,TRBJ2-5,NA
TGTGCCAGCAGTGAAGCCCCTCTCTACGAGCAGTACTTC,CASSEAPLYEQYF,NA,TRBV6-1,TRBJ2-7,once
TGTGCCAGCAGCTTAGCGCCCGCCGGACTGAGACACGAGCAGTACTTC,CASSLAPAGLRHEQYF,NA,TRBV11-2,TRBJ2-7,NA
TGTGCCAGCAGGCCACAGGTAAAATACTACAATGAGCAGTTCTTC,CASRPQVKYYNEQFF,NA,TRBV5-6,TRBJ2-1,once
TGTGCCAGCAGCACGACAGGGGGTGCGGGCACTGAAGCTTTCTTT,CASSTTGGAGTEAFF,TRBD1,TRBV7-9,TRBJ1-1,NA
TGTGCCAGCAGCGCGGGACTAGCGGGTCTCTACGAGCAGTACTTC,CASSAGLAGLYEQYF,TRBD2,TRBV9,TRBJ2-7,NA
TGTGCCAGCAGAGACAAGAACACCGGGGAGCTGTTTTTT,CASRDKNTGELFF,NA,TRBV2,TRBJ2-2,NA